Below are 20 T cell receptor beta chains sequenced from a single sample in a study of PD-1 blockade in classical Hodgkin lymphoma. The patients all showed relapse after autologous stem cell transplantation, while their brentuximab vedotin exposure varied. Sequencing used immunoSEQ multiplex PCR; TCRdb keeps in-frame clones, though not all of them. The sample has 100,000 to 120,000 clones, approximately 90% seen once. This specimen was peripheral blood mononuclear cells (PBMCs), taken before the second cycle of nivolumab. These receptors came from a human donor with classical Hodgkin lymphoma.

For the CDR3, the DNA is TGCAGTACCAGGGAGGGTTACGGCTACACCTTC. Translated, it gives CSTREGYGYTF. The chain employs TRBV20-1 and TRBJ1-2; TRBD1 might be the D (5 bases). V gave up 8 bases and J gave up 8 bases, with 15 bases separating them. Germline V gene data show CDR1 as DFQATT and CDR2 as SNEGSKA (reference sequence). The CDR3 is 11 amino acids.

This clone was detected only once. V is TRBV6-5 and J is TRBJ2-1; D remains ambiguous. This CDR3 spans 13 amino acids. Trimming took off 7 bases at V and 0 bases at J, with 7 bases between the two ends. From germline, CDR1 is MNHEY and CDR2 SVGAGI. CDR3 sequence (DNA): TGTGCCAGCACAGTAGGCTCCTACAATGAGCAGTTCTTC. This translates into CASTVGSYNEQFF.

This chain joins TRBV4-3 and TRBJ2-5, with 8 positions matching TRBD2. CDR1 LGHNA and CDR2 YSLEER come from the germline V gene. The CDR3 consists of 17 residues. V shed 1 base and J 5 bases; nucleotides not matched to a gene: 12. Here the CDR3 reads CASSQGRSGGLGETQYF. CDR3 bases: TGCGCCAGCAGCCAAGGTCGGTCGGGAGGGCTGGGGGAGACCCAGTACTTC.

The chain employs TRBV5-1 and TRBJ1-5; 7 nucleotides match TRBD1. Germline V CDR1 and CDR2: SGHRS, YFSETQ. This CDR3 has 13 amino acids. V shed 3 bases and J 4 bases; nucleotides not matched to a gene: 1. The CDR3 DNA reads TGCGCCAGCAGCTCGACAGGGAATCAGCCCCAGCATTTT. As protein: CASSSTGNQPQHF.

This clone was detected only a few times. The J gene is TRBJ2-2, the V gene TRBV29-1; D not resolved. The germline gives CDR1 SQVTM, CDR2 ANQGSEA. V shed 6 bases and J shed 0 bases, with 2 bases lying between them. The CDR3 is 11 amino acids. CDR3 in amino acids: CSVSNTGELFF. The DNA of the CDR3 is TGCAGCGTCTCGAACACCGGGGAGCTGTTTTTT.

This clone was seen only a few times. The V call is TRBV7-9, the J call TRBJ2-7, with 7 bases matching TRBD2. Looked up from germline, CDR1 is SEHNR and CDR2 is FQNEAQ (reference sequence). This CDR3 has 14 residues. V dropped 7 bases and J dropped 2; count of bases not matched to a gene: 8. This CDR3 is CASTWSGRAYEQYF. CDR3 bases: TGTGCCAGCACCTGGTCAGGGAGGGCCTACGAGCAGTACTTC.

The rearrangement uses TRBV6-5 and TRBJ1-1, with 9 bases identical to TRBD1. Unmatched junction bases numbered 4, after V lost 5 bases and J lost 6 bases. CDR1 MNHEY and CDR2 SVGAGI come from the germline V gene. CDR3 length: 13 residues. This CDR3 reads CASSHRTGAEAFF. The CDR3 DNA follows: TGTGCCAGCAGTCACCGGACAGGGGCTGAAGCTTTCTTT.

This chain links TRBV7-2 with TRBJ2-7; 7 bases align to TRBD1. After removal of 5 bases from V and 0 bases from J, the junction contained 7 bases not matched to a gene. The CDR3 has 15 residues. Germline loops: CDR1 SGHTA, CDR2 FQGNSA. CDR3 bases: TGTGCCAGCAGCCACCCCGACAGGGCCTCCTACGAGCAGTACTTC. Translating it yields CASSHPDRASYEQYF.

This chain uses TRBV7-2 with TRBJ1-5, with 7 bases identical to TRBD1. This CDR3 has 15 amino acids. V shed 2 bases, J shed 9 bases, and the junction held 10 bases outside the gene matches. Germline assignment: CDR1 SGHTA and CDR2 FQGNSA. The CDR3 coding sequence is TGTGCCAGCAGCTTAAAGGGGGCCCGCGGGGGGCCCCAGCATTTT. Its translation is CASSLKGARGGPQHF.

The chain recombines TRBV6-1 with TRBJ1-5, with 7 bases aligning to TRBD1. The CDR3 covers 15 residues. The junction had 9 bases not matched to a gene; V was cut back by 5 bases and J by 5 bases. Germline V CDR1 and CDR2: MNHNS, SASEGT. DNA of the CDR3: TGTGCCAGCAGTCCCCCGAGGCAGGGGGATCAGCCCCAGCATTTT. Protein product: CASSPPRQGDQPQHF.

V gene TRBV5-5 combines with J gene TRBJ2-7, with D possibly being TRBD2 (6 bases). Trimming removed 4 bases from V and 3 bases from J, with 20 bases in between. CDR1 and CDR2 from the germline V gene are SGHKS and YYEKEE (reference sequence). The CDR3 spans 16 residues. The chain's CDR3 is CASSPGPRGFLYEQYF. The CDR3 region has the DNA TGTGCCAGCAGCCCGGGACCGCGGGGCTTCCTCTACGAGCAGTACTTC.

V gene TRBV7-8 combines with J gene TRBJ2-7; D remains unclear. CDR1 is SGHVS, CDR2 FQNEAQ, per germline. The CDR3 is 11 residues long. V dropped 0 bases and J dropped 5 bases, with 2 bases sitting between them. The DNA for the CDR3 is TGTGCCAGCAGCTTAGCCCACGAGCAGTACTTC. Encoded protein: CASSLAHEQYF.

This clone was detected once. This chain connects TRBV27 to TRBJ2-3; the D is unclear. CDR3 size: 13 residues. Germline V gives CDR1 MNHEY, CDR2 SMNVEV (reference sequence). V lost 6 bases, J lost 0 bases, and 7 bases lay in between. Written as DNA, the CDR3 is TGTGCCAGCAGACAGATAAGCACAGATACGCAGTATTTT. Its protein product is CASRQISTDTQYF.

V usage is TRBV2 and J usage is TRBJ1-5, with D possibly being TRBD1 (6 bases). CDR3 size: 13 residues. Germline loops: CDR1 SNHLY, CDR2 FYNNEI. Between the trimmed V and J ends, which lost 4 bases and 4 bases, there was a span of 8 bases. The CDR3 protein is CASSGQENQPQHF. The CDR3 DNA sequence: TGTGCCAGCAGTGGACAGGAAAATCAGCCCCAGCATTTT. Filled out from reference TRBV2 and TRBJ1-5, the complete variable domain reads EPEVTQTPSHQVTQMGQEVILRCVPISNHLYFYWYRQILGQKVEFLVSFYNNEISEKSEIFDDQFSVERPDGSNFTLKIRSTKLEDSAMYFCASSGQENQPQHFGDGTRLSIL.

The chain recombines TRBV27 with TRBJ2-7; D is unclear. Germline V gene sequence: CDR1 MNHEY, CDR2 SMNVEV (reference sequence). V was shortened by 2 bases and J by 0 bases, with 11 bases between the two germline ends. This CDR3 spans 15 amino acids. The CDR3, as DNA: TGTGCCAGCAGTTTAAGGGCCCTGAGCTCCTACGAGCAGTACTTC. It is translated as CASSLRALSSYEQYF.

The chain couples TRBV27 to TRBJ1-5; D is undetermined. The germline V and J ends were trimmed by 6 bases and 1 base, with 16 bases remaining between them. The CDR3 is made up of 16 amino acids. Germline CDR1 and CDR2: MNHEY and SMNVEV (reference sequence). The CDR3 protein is CASRYSGEGSNQPQHF. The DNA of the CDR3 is TGTGCCAGCAGGTACTCTGGGGAAGGCAGCAATCAGCCCCAGCATTTT.

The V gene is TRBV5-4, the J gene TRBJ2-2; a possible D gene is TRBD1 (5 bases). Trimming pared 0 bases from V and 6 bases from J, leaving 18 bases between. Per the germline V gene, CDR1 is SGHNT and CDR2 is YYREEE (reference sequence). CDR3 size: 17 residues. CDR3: CASSLASRGRVAGELFF. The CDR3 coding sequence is TGTGCCAGCAGCTTGGCCAGTCGCGGCAGGGTGGCCGGGGAGCTGTTTTTT. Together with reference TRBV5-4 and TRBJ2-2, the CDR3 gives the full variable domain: ETGVTQSPTHLIKTRGQQVTLRCSSQSGHNTVSWYQQALGQGPQFIFQYYREEENGRGNFPPRFSGLQFPNYSSELNVNALELDDSALYLCASSLASRGRVAGELFFGEGSRLTVL.

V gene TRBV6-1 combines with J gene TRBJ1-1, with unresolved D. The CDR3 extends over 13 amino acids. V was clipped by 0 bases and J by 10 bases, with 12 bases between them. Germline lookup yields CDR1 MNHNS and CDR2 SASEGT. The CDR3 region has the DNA TGTGCCAGCAGTGAAGCTGCAAGGTTGGGAGCTTTCTTT. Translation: CASSEAARLGAFF.

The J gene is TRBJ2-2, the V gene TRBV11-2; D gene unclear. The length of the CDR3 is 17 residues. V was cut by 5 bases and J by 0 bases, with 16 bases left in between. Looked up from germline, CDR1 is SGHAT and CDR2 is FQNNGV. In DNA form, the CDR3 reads TGTGCCAGCAGCCCACGGATCGGCCTCTCGAACACCGGGGAGCTGTTTTTT. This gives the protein CASSPRIGLSNTGELFF.

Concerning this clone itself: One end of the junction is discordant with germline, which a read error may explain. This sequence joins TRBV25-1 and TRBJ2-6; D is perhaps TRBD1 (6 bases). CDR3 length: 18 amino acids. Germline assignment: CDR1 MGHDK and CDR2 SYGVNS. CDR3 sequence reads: CASSEGHRAVSGANVPTF. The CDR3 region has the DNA TGTGCCAGCAGTGAGGGACACCGGGCAGTCTCTGGGGCCAACGTCCCGACTTTC. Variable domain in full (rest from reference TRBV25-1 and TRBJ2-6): EADIYQTPRYLVIGTGKKITLECSQTMGHDKMYWYQQDPGMELHLIHYSYGVNSTEKGDLSSESTVSRIRTEHFPLTLESARPSHTSQYLCASSEGHRAVSGANVPTFGAGSRLTVL.